A selection of T cell receptor beta chains follows, all from one sample in a study of T cells in pancreatic ductal adenocarcinoma. Sequencing used immunoSEQ multiplex PCR; TCRdb keeps in-frame clones, though not all of them. Among tens of thousands of clones listed, 85% to 95% were seen once. Sequenced: PBMCs. The receptors originated from a human donor with pancreatic ductal adenocarcinoma. Each CDR3 is given with its conserved first and last residue. D genes are given only for firm matches. Rows may omit the clone size; those that give it use once, few, many or a size class.

>few|NA|TRBJ2-7|TRBV12-5
TGTGCTAGTGGTTTGCCCTCCTACGAGCAGTACTTC
CASGLPSYEQYF
>NA|NA|TRBJ2-2|TRBV19
TGTGCCAGTAGTATCCGGGGGCACACCGGGGAGCTGTTTTTT
CASSIRGHTGELFF
>NA|NA|TRBJ2-7|TRBV5-1
TGCGCCTCCGGGGCCGCTGGTTCCTACGAGCAGTACTTC
CASGAAGSYEQYF
>NA|NA|TRBJ2-2|TRBV6-5
TGTGCCAGCAGTTACTGGGACGGGGGGAACACCGGGGAGCTGTTTTTT
CASSYWDGGNTGELFF
>NA|NA|TRBJ2-3|TRBV28
TGTGCCAGCACTCCTGTGGGGCCTAGCACAGATACGCAGTATTTT
CASTPVGPSTDTQYF
>NA|TRBD1|TRBJ2-1|TRBV9
TGTGCCAGCAGCGCGGGACAGCGGAAAACAGATGAGCAGTTCTTC
CASSAGQRKTDEQFF
>NA|NA|TRBJ1-2|TRBV19
TGTGCCAGTAGTAAGTGGGCGGGCCCCGCTAACTATGGCTACACCTTC
CASSKWAGPANYGYTF
>NA|NA|TRBJ1-1|TRBV6-6
TGTGCCAGCAGTCCGACACGGGGGGCAGGCACTGAAGCTTTCTTT
CASSPTRGAGTEAFF
>NA|NA|TRBJ2-7|TRBV5-5
TGCGCCAGCAGCCGTTCGAGGAGCGGCAGGTTAAGCTCCTACGAGCAGTACTTC
CASSRSRSGRLSSYEQYF
>NA|NA|TRBJ2-5|TRBV18
TGTGCCAGCTCAGGCCGGGACGGGCAAGAGACCCAGTACTTC
CASSGRDGQETQYF
>NA|TRBD2|TRBJ2-7|TRBV19
TGTGCCAGTAGTATATTCCTAGCGGGAGCCCACGAGCAGTACTTC
CASSIFLAGAHEQYF
>NA|NA|TRBJ1-2|TRBV7-9
TGTGCCAGCTTATTTAGGGTGGATGGCTACACCTTC
CASLFRVDGYTF
>NA|TRBD1|TRBJ1-2|TRBV5-4
TGTGCCAGCAGCCCGGGACAGGAGGTTGGCTACACCTTC
CASSPGQEVGYTF
>NA|NA|TRBJ1-3|TRBV11-1
TGTGCCAGCAGCTCGCAAGTCAGAAGCTCTGGAAACACCATATATTTT
CASSSQVRSSGNTIYF
>NA|NA|TRBJ2-3|TRBV27
TGTGCCAGCAGGGCACTCCCGGGGGCTGGCACAGATACGCAGTATTTT
CASRALPGAGTDTQYF
>NA|NA|TRBJ2-5|TRBV7-2
TGTGCCAGCAGCTTGTCCAGGGCCCAAGAGACCCAGTACTTC
CASSLSRAQETQYF
>NA|TRBD1|TRBJ1-5|TRBV27
TGTGCCAGCAGCCACAGGGGGACCAATCAGCCCCAGCATTTT
CASSHRGTNQPQHF
>NA|NA|TRBJ2-5|TRBV7-8
TGTGCCAGCAGCTTATTTCTTGACGTGGCGTACTTC
CASSLFLDVAYF
>NA|NA|TRBJ2-1|TRBV6-1
TGTGCCAGCAGTGAAGCGCCGGGGGGCGCACGCTACAATGAGCAGTTCTTC
CASSEAPGGARYNEQFF
>NA|NA|TRBJ1-2|TRBV28
TGTGCCAGCAGTTTCGGAGCATCCTATGGCTACACCTTC
CASSFGASYGYTF
>NA|TRBD2|TRBJ2-2|TRBV2
TGTGCCAGCAGTGAGGGCGGGAGGACCGGGGAGCTGTTTTTT
CASSEGGRTGELFF
>few|NA|TRBJ2-4|TRBV7-2
TGTGCCAGCAGCTTACAGGAGAGCATTCAGTACTTC
CASSLQESIQYF
>NA|TRBD2|TRBJ2-3|TRBV4-1
TGCGCCAGCAGCCGGGGACTAGCGGGAGTGAGGAGGTCAGCAGATACGCAGTATTTT
CASSRGLAGVRRSADTQYF
>once|NA|TRBJ2-5|TRBV27
TGTGCCAGCAGTTTATTTAATCAGGGGCGGCAGACCCAGTACTTC
CASSLFNQGRQTQYF
>NA|TRBD1|TRBJ1-2|TRBV5-5
TGTGCCAGCAGCTCGGGGGAGTGGGACAGGCTCTATGGCTACACCTTC
CASSSGEWDRLYGYTF
>NA|NA|TRBJ1-2|TRBV5-1
TGCGCCAGCAGCCCTACGATCAATCCCGGGGACTATGGCTACACCTTC
CASSPTINPGDYGYTF
>NA|TRBD2|TRBJ2-2|TRBV7-9
TGTGCCAGCAGCCTAGGACTAGCAGAGACCGGGGAGCTGTTTTTT
CASSLGLAETGELFF
>NA|NA|TRBJ2-3|TRBV28
TGTGCCAGCAGTGCTGTTAGCACAGATACGCAGTATTTT
CASSAVSTDTQYF
>NA|NA|TRBJ2-2|TRBV4-3
TGCGCCAGCAGCCAAGATTACAACTTTCCGGGGGTTGGCACCGGGGAGCTGTTTTTT
CASSQDYNFPGVGTGELFF
>NA|NA|TRBJ1-1|TRBV27
TGTGCCAGCAGTATACAGGGTAGGTACACTGAAGCTTTCTTT
CASSIQGRYTEAFF
>NA|NA|TRBJ2-7|TRBV2
TGTGCCAGCAGCCAGGGCACCTACGAGCAGTACTTC
CASSQGTYEQYF
>NA|TRBD1|TRBJ1-1|TRBV5-1
TGCGCCAGCAGCTTGGGGACAGGGTCAAACACTGAAGCTTTCTTT
CASSLGTGSNTEAFF
>NA|NA|TRBJ2-5|TRBV21-1
TGTGCCAGCAGGGACAGGGAGGGGGAGACCCAGTACTTC
CASRDREGETQYF
>NA|TRBD1|TRBJ2-4|TRBV9
TGTGCCAGCAGCGTAGGAGGAGTTAAGGGGACAGGGTTTCAGTACTTC
CASSVGGVKGTGFQYF
>NA|NA|TRBJ2-1|TRBV21-1
TGTGCCAGCAGCAAACGTAGGGGGACTAGCCCAGACGATGAGCAGTTCTTC
CASSKRRGTSPDDEQFF
>NA|TRBD1|TRBJ1-6|TRBV11-2
TGTGCCAGCAGCGGACAGGGGACTTCACCCCTCCACTTT
CASSGQGTSPLHF
>NA|TRBD2|TRBJ2-3|TRBV2
TGTGCCAGCAGTGAACGACTAGCGGGAGCAGATACGCAGTATTTT
CASSERLAGADTQYF
>NA|TRBD1|TRBJ1-1|TRBV7-2
TGTGCCAGCAGCCCTCGACAGGGGGTTTTGAACACTGAAGCTTTCTTT
CASSPRQGVLNTEAFF
>NA|TRBD1|TRBJ2-5|TRBV12-5
TGTGCTAGTGGTTTAGGTCGGAGGGGACAGGTGGAGACCCAGTACTTC
CASGLGRRGQVETQYF
>NA|TRBD2|TRBJ2-7|TRBV7-3
TGTGCCAGCAGCTTGAGCAGCGGGAGGGTACCCTACGAGCAGTACTTC
CASSLSSGRVPYEQYF
>few|TRBD1|TRBJ2-7|TRBV27
TGTGCCAGCAGATGGGAACCTGACAGGGGAGTAGAGCAGTACTTC
CASRWEPDRGVEQYF
>once|TRBD1|TRBJ1-2|TRBV4-3
TGCGCCAGCAGCCAAGATTCCGCACAGGGGATGAAGTACTATGGCTACACCTTC
CASSQDSAQGMKYYGYTF
>NA|NA|TRBJ2-6|TRBV18
TGTGCCAGCTCACAGATTGGAGGGTTTGGGGCCAACGTCCTGACTTTC
CASSQIGGFGANVLTF
>NA|TRBD1|TRBJ2-2|TRBV20-1
TGCAGTGCTACAGGGGGCGGGGAGCTGTTTTTT
CSATGGGELFF
>NA|TRBD1|TRBJ2-5|TRBV9
TGTGCCAGCAGCCCCGGAGGACAGGGGTACCAAGAGACCCAGTACTTC
CASSPGGQGYQETQYF
>NA|TRBD2|TRBJ2-1|TRBV2
TGTGCCAGCGGCTACATAGCGGGAGGGCCACGGGAGCAGTTCTTC
CASGYIAGGPREQFF
>NA|TRBD1|TRBJ2-5|TRBV2
TGTGCCAGCAGTCGGGACAGGGGCCTCCAAGAGACCCAGTACTTC
CASSRDRGLQETQYF
>NA|TRBD1|TRBJ2-7|TRBV20-1
TGCAGTGCTTCGAACAGGGGCGAGCAGTACTTC
CSASNRGEQYF
>NA|NA|TRBJ2-1|TRBV7-9
TGTGCCAGCAGCCCCCCTGGGGGATCCCACAATGAGCAGTTCTTC
CASSPPGGSHNEQFF
>NA|TRBD2|TRBJ2-5|TRBV11-3
TGTGCCAGCAGCCATACCCTTCAGCGGGAGATACGGGAGACCCAGTACTTC
CASSHTLQREIRETQYF
>NA|NA|TRBJ2-5|TRBV11-3
TGTGCCAGCAGCGCAGGTGGGGCTCAAGAGACCCAGTACTTC
CASSAGGAQETQYF
>NA|NA|TRBJ2-3|TRBV5-1
TGCGCCAGCAGCCTGGTCCCGGGGGGCGTTCGGACAGATACGCAGTATTTT
CASSLVPGGVRTDTQYF
>NA|NA|TRBJ1-2|TRBV19
TGTGCCAGTAGTATAGGACAAGGGCGGAACCCTAACTATGGCTACACCTTC
CASSIGQGRNPNYGYTF
>NA|NA|TRBJ2-3|TRBV19
TGTGCCAGTAGTCCCCGACTAGTCCGGCCTTTAGATACGCAGTATTTT
CASSPRLVRPLDTQYF
>NA|NA|TRBJ2-1|TRBV19
TGTGCCAGTAGTATGGGTTTGGGGGTTAGCGATGAGCAGTTCTTC
CASSMGLGVSDEQFF
>NA|TRBD2|TRBJ2-3|TRBV30
TGTGCCTGGAGTGTCCCCCTAGCGGTCTTGGGGAATACGCAGTATTTT
CAWSVPLAVLGNTQYF
>once|NA|TRBJ1-3|TRBV30
TGTGCCTATAAGAAGACAGCTGGAAACACCATATATTTT
CAYKKTAGNTIYF
>NA|NA|TRBJ1-5|TRBV5-1
TGCGCCAGCAGCTTGGGGGGGGCGGATCAGCCCCAGCATTTT
CASSLGGADQPQHF
>NA|NA|TRBJ2-5|TRBV6-1
TGTGCCAGCAGTGAAGCCTCGGGGGTGGAGACCCAGTACTTC
CASSEASGVETQYF
>NA|NA|TRBJ1-2|TRBV28
TGTGCCAGCAGTTTAATTAGAAATGGCTACACCTTC
CASSLIRNGYTF